This TCR beta chain was profiled in a study of T cell responses to AZD1222 COVID-19 vaccine. Notes on the study in general: Without day 14 samples, only post-peak T cell repertoires were studied. The study found Spike-specific TCR breadth and depth rose after two AZD1222 doses. Clonal diversity may have been underestimated in mostly white British donors. Baseline serology detected seropositivity in only 5 or 6 AZD1222 recipients.

Here immunoSEQ multiplex PCR was the method, and the copy in TCRdb shows in-frame clones only, minus some. The sample records almost 70,000 clones, approximately 82% being singletons. About this clone itself: No antigen is known for it.

The CDR3 contains 17 residues. The germline V gene has CDR1 SEHNR and CDR2 FQNEAQ (reference sequence). The ends lost 7 bases at V and 2 bases at J; junction bases unmatched: 13. This TCR derives from an adult who received the AZD1222 COVID-19 vaccine. This specimen consisted of peripheral blood, obtained 28 days after the second AZD1222 dose. The chain combines TRBV7-9 with TRBJ2-3; TRBD1 matches 9 bases. CDR3 coding DNA: TGTGCCAGCAACTACAAACCGACAGGGGGTTACACAGATACGCAGTATTTT. It specifies CASNYKPTGGYTDTQYF.